The sample holds a few counts of the clone carrying this T cell receptor (beta chain). Its specificity is unknown. Only healthy Caucasians were included as donors. TCRdb re-derived calls from the 5' RACE reads in MiXCR, one entry per CDR3 protein. This table has 570,000 or so distinct CDR3 sequences, over 8.5% appearing once. The data were obtained in a study of identical twins. Whole-study results and caveats: Modelling approaches yielded underestimates of out-of-frame TCR alpha sharing between monozygotic twins.

These same data were also listed under a study on yellow fever vaccine responses in identical twins. That paper states: Reportedly, twins' vaccine T cell responses looked partly convergent and partly personalized.

The receptor was derived from a woman aged 18 to 35 in good health. The sequenced material came from PBMCs.

DNA for the CDR3: TGTGCCAGCAGTCCAACAATACTTAGTGCGCAGTTCTTC. It yields the protein CASSPTILSAQFF. The chain uses TRBV28 and TRBJ2-1; no definite D call. The CDR3 is 13 amino acids. V gave up 5 bases and J gave up 12 bases, with 17 bases separating them. Germline V CDR1 and CDR2: MDHEN, SYDVKM.